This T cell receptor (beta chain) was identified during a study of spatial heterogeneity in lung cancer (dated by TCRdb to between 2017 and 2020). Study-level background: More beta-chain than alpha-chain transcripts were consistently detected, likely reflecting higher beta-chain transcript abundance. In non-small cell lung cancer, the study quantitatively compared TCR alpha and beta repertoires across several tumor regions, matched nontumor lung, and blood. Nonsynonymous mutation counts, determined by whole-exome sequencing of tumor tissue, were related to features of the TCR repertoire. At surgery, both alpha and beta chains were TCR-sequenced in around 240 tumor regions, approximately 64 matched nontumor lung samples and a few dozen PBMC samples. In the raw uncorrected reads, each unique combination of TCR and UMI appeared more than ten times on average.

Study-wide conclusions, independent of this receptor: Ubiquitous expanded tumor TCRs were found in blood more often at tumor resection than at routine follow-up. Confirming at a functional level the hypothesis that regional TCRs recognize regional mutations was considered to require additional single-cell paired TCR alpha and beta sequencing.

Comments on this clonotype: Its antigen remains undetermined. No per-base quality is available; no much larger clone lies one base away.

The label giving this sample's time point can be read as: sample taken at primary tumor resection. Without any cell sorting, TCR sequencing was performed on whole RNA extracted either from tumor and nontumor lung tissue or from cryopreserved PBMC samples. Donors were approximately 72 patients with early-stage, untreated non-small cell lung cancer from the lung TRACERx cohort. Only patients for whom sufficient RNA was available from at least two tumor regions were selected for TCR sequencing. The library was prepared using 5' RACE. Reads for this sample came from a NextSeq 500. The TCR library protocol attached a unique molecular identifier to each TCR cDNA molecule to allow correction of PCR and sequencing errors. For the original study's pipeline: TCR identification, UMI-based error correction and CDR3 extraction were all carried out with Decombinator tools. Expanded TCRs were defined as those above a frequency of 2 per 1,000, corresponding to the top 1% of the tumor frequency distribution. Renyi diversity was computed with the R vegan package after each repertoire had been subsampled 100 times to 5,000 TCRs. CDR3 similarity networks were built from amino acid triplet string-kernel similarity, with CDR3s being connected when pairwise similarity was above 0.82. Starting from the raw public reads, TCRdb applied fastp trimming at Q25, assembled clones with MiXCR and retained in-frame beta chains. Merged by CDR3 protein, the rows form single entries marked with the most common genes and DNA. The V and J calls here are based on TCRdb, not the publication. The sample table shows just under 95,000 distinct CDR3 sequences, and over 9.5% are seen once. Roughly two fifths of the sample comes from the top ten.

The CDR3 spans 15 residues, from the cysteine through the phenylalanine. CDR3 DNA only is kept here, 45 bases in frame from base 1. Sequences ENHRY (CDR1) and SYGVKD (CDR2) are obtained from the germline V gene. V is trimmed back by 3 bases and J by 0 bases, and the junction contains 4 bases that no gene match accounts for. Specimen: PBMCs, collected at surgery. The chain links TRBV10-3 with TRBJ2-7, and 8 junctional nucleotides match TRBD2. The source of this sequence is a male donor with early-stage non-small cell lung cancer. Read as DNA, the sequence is TGTGCCATCAGTGATGGCGGGGGGCGCTCCTACGAGCAGTACTTC. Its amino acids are CAISDGGGRSYEQYF.